This is a list of T cell receptor beta chains from one sample in a study of shared clonotypes between healthy human individuals. TCRdb keeps only in-frame clones here, not all; method: immunoSEQ multiplex PCR. The table lists 2 million to 3 million clones, over 85% of them singletons. The material sequenced was naive CD4+ T cells from PBMCs. The source is a man younger than 35 in good health. Some clones in this sample may be carry-over from other donors' samples. CDR3s include the opening cysteine and the closing phenylalanine or tryptophan. A D gene is named only where the DNA matches it firmly. Expanded clones are given a class, and other clones once, few, many or no size at all.

clone size	D gene	V gene	J gene	CDR3 DNA	CDR3 protein
-	-	TRBV18	TRBJ1-2	TGTGCCAGCTCACCTATGGGGGTCGGGGCGTCTAACTATGGCTACACCTTC	CASSPMGVGASNYGYTF
-	-	TRBV5-6	TRBJ1-2	TGTGCCAGCAGCTTGGTTCGTTGGGGCCCCGAAGACGGCTACACCTTC	CASSLVRWGPEDGYTF
-	TRBD2	TRBV7-3	TRBJ2-5	TGTGCCAGCAGCTTAACCCCGGGAGGGACCCAGTACTTC	CASSLTPGGTQYF
-	TRBD1	TRBV5-6	TRBJ1-4	TGTGCCAGCAGTCGGACAGGTGGGGGTTCTAATGAAAAACTGTTTTTT	CASSRTGGGSNEKLFF
-	TRBD2	TRBV7-2	TRBJ2-1	TGTGCCAGCCTTCTTGGAGCGGGAGGGGCAAATGAGCAGTTCTTC	CASLLGAGGANEQFF
-	-	TRBV2	TRBJ2-3	TGTGCCAGCAGCGCAGGGACGGATACGCAGTATTTT	CASSAGTDTQYF
-	TRBD2	TRBV27	TRBJ2-7	TGTGCCAGCGGGGCTAGCGGCCTGGCGGACGAGCAGTACTTC	CASGASGLADEQYF
few	-	TRBV19	TRBJ1-1	TGTGCCAGTGATACAGGCCCCCATAGCATGAACACTGAAGCTTTCTTT	CASDTGPHSMNTEAFF
-	TRBD1	TRBV5-1	TRBJ1-4	TGCGCCAGCAGCCGCGGACAGGCAACTAATGAAAAACTGTTTTTT	CASSRGQATNEKLFF
-	TRBD2	TRBV7-6	TRBJ2-1	TGTGCCAGCAGCTTTAGACTAGCCGTCTACAATGAGCAGTTCTTC	CASSFRLAVYNEQFF
-	TRBD1	TRBV5-1	TRBJ1-1	TGCGCCAGCGCACGGACAGGGGGGGCCACTGAAGCTTTCTTT	CASARTGGATEAFF
-	TRBD2	TRBV5-5	TRBJ2-3	TGTGCCAGCAGCCCCTACGGACTAGCGGGAGAATGGAATACGCAGTATTTT	CASSPYGLAGEWNTQYF
-	TRBD1	TRBV25-1	TRBJ2-7	TGTGCCAGCAGTGCCCAGACAGGGACCCCCTACGAGCAGTACTTC	CASSAQTGTPYEQYF
-	-	TRBV7-2	TRBJ2-2	TGTGCCAGCAGCTTTCGGACGAACACCGGGGAGCTGTTTTTT	CASSFRTNTGELFF
-	-	TRBV7-2	TRBJ2-7	TGTGCCAGCAGCATACTGTCAGGGGCGATGCAGTACTTC	CASSILSGAMQYF
-	-	TRBV6-5	TRBJ1-2	TGTGCCAGCTGGGGCGCAAGCGTCTACACCTTC	CASWGASVYTF
-	-	TRBV5-1	TRBJ2-5	TGCGCCAGCAGCGTGGCGGGGCGTGAGACCCAGTACTTC	CASSVAGRETQYF
once	TRBD2	TRBV27	TRBJ2-7	TGTGCCAGCAGTAGACCGGGACTAGCGGAGCACGAGCAGTACTTC	CASSRPGLAEHEQYF
-	-	TRBV4-1	TRBJ2-7	TGCGCCAGCAGCTCTGACCAAGGGCGGGAGCAGTACTTC	CASSSDQGREQYF
-	-	TRBV2	TRBJ1-2	TGTGCCAGCAGAGTCGGGGGGAACCTTAACTATGGCTACACCTTC	CASRVGGNLNYGYTF
-	-	TRBV7-3	TRBJ2-3	TGTGCCAGCAGTCAAAACTTGGCAGATACGCAGTATTTT	CASSQNLADTQYF
few	TRBD1	TRBV6-1	TRBJ1-1	TGTGCCAGCACCATAGACAGGGGGCTCGAAGCTTTCTTT	CASTIDRGLEAFF
-	-	TRBV28	TRBJ2-1	TGTGCCAGCAGTCCCCTGAGTGAGCAGTTCTTC	CASSPLSEQFF
-	TRBD2	TRBV6-1	TRBJ2-7	TGTGCCAGCAGAGGACTAGCGGGAGTCTACGAGCAGTACTTC	CASRGLAGVYEQYF
-	-	TRBV9	TRBJ1-2	TGTGCCAGCAGCGTAGCCCCGCGGGAAGGGCCCAGGGGCTACACCTTC	CASSVAPREGPRGYTF
once	-	TRBV5-8	TRBJ2-2	TGTGCCAGCAGCTCGTTCAGGCCCGGGGAGCTGTTTTTT	CASSSFRPGELFF
-	-	TRBV9	TRBJ1-4	TGTGCCAGCAGCGTAGGTCCAGGGTCTCAAGCTAATGAAAAACTGTTTTTT	CASSVGPGSQANEKLFF
-	TRBD1	TRBV29-1	TRBJ2-7	TGCAGCGTCTTCCCATCACCGACAGGGCTGGGGGAGCAGTACTTC	CSVFPSPTGLGEQYF
-	-	TRBV10-3	TRBJ1-5	TGTGCCATCAGCGTGGACATCGGAAATCAGCCCCAGCATTTT	CAISVDIGNQPQHF
-	-	TRBV27	TRBJ2-2	TGTGCCAGCAGTTTGTTATCAGGGATCGCCGGGGAGCTGTTTTTT	CASSLLSGIAGELFF
-	TRBD1	TRBV4-3	TRBJ1-2	TGCGCCAGCAGCCAAGCTAGGGGACAGGGGGTCTATGGCTACACCTTC	CASSQARGQGVYGYTF
-	-	TRBV30	TRBJ1-2	TGTGCCTGGAGTGTGGGAGAGCATGGCTACACCTTC	CAWSVGEHGYTF
-	-	TRBV7-9	TRBJ1-1	TGTGCCAGCAGCTCCCGGGACGTGGCTGAAGCTTTCTTT	CASSSRDVAEAFF
once	-	TRBV5-4	TRBJ1-4	TGTGCCAGCAGCTTGGCAGGGTCGAATGAAAAACTGTTTTTT	CASSLAGSNEKLFF
-	-	TRBV5-1	TRBJ1-1	TGCGCCAGCAGGGTAGCAGCCCTGAACACTGAAGCTTTCTTT	CASRVAALNTEAFF
-	-	TRBV2	TRBJ2-7	TGTGCCAGCAGTGAAGGGACGCCATACTACGAGCAGTACTTC	CASSEGTPYYEQYF
-	-	TRBV6-6	TRBJ2-7	TGTGCCAGCAGTTACTCTTTGAGGTACGAGCAGTACTTC	CASSYSLRYEQYF
-	-	TRBV27	TRBJ2-7	TGTGCCAGCAGTTTCTTGGCGGGCAACTACGAGCAGTACTTC	CASSFLAGNYEQYF
few	-	TRBV30	TRBJ1-3	TGTGCCTGGACTGGAGGAAACACCATATATTTT	CAWTGGNTIYF
-	-	TRBV15	TRBJ1-2	TGTGCCACCAGCAGAGATAGGGCCGGCTATGGCTACACCTTC	CATSRDRAGYGYTF
-	-	TRBV20-1	TRBJ2-7	TGCAGTAGCATGTCAGGGAACGAGCAGTACTTC	CSSMSGNEQYF
-	-	TRBV30	TRBJ2-1	TGTGCCTGGGAAGGTTACAGTCCAAGTGAGCAGTTCTTC	CAWEGYSPSEQFF
-	-	TRBV7-2	TRBJ2-2	TGTGCCAGCAGCTTATTAGGTCAGACCGGGGAGCTGTTTTTT	CASSLLGQTGELFF
-	TRBD1	TRBV28	TRBJ2-7	TGTGCCAGCAGTTTGCTCCCCGGACAGGGGTTTTCGGCCGAGCAGTACTTC	CASSLLPGQGFSAEQYF
-	-	TRBV6-5	TRBJ1-4	TGTGCCAGCAGTTCGACGGATGAAAAACTGTTTTTT	CASSSTDEKLFF
-	TRBD2	TRBV29-1	TRBJ2-5	TGCAGCGCTGCGGGGGGGGAGACCCAGTACTTC	CSAAGGETQYF
once	TRBD1	TRBV2	TRBJ1-5	TGTGCCAGCAGTTGGGACAGGATTCGGGAGCCCCAGCATTTT	CASSWDRIREPQHF
-	-	TRBV5-1	TRBJ2-2	TGCGCCAGCAGCTTGGTCCCGGGAGCGAACACCGGGGAGCTGTTTTTT	CASSLVPGANTGELFF
-	TRBD1	TRBV14	TRBJ2-5	TGTGCCAGCAGCCAAGAAGGGCGGGACAGGGGGTTGGAGACCCAGTACTTC	CASSQEGRDRGLETQYF
-	-	TRBV15	TRBJ2-7	TGTGCCACCAGCAGCGAGGGATTCTACGAGCAGTACTTC	CATSSEGFYEQYF
-	TRBD1	TRBV2	TRBJ2-3	TGTGCCCGTGGCGTGGGACAGGGGACAGATACGCAGTATTTT	CARGVGQGTDTQYF
-	-	TRBV28	TRBJ2-7	TGTGCCAGCAGTTTATTTACAGGACAGTACTCCGAGCAGTACTTC	CASSLFTGQYSEQYF
-	-	TRBV4-1	TRBJ2-2	TGCGCCAGCAGCCAAGATAACGGGGGCGCGGGAACCGGGGAGCTGTTTTTT	CASSQDNGGAGTGELFF
once	TRBD1	TRBV27	TRBJ2-2	TGTGCCAGCAGAGAAACCGGGACAGCGAACACCGGGGAGCTGTTTTTT	CASRETGTANTGELFF
-	TRBD1	TRBV7-3	TRBJ2-7	TGTGCCAGCAGCCCCCGACAGGGGACTGGTACGAGCATGTACTTC	CASSPRQGTGTSMYF
-	TRBD2	TRBV7-2	TRBJ2-5	TGTGCCAGCAGCTTAGGCGGGAGTCAAGAGACCCAGTACTTC	CASSLGGSQETQYF
-	TRBD2	TRBV5-4	TRBJ2-3	TGTGCCAGCAGCGGTCATAGGGGTGGGCGGGAGGTGACAGATACGCAGTATTTT	CASSGHRGGREVTDTQYF
once	TRBD2	TRBV5-1	TRBJ2-7	TGCGCCAGCAGCTTCATTGGGACTAGCAGCGAGCAGTACTTC	CASSFIGTSSEQYF